Presented here are 26 T cell receptor beta chains from one specimen sequenced in a study of vaccination effects on CD4 cells after COVID-19. No cognate antigen is known for these TCRs. Sequencing was performed with immunoSEQ multiplex PCR; in TCRdb, only in-frame clones are kept and a portion is missing. The sample has more than 45,000 clones, more than 75% seen once. Viral peptide pool expansion of antigen-specific CD4+ T cells preceded sequencing in the ViraFEST assay. Culturing for 10 to 11 days preceded CD4+ T cell isolation. The person had PCR-confirmed SARS-CoV-2 infection between March and December 2020. The starting material was CD4+ T cells from PBMCs cultured with HIV peptides, obtained before COVID-19 vaccination. Regarding subset: HIV-1 Nef peptide pool negative control/reference culture. The receptors here all came from a human donor who had a prior SARS-CoV-2 infection.

This chain uses TRBV7-2 with TRBJ2-5; D unclear. Trimming stripped 2 bases from V and 2 bases from J, with 6 bases between. Germline values: CDR1 SGHTA, CDR2 FQGNSA. There are 13 residues in the CDR3. In nucleotides, the CDR3 is TGTGCCAGCAGCTTACGTCTACAAGAGACCCAGTACTTC. Translated: CASSLRLQETQYF.

This chain connects TRBV12-5 to TRBJ1-4; D is undetermined. There are 14 residues in the CDR3. Germline values: CDR1 LGHNT, CDR2 FRNRAP. V lost 2 bases and J 7 bases, leaving 11 bases between the germline ends. CDR3 sequence reads: CASGLNHLGEKLFF. The CDR3 DNA reads TGTGCTAGTGGTTTGAACCATTTGGGTGAAAAACTGTTTTTT. The variable domain in full, with the rest retrieved from reference TRBV12-5 and TRBJ1-4, is DARVTQTPRHKVTEMGQEVTMRCQPILGHNTVFWYRQTMMQGLELLAYFRNRAPLDDSGMPKDRFSAEMPDATLATLKIQPSEPRDSAVYFCASGLNHLGEKLFFGSGTQLSVL.

V usage is TRBV4-3 and J usage is TRBJ2-3, with a tentative D call TRBD1 (5 bases). The CDR3 sequence is 15 residues long. Germline V gene lookup returns CDR1 LGHNA and CDR2 YSLEER. With 0 bases removed from V and 1 base from J, the gap between germline ends came to 8 bases. CDR3 protein: CASSQEWGGTDTQYF. The DNA for the CDR3 is TGCGCCAGCAGCCAAGAGTGGGGCGGCACAGATACGCAGTATTTT.

The table lists this clone with a few counts. The V call is TRBV5-1, the J call TRBJ2-7, with TRBD1 identical over 7 bases. Trimming at V came to 4 bases and at J to 4 bases, leaving 5 bases not matched to a gene. Germline CDR1 SGHRS, CDR2 YFSETQ. The CDR3 has 13 residues. Here the CDR3 reads CASSRGQFYEQYF. The DNA of the CDR3 is TGCGCCAGCAGCAGGGGACAGTTTTACGAGCAGTACTTC.

The rearrangement links TRBV6-2 or TRBV6-3 to TRBJ2-4, with D uncertain. With 3 bases removed from V and 0 bases from J, the gap between germline ends came to 6 bases. Germline V gene lookup returns CDR1 MNHEY and CDR2 SVGEGT. The CDR3 extends over 14 amino acids. The DNA of the CDR3 is TGTGCCAGCAGTTATGGGTTAGCCAAAAACATTCAGTACTTC. This gives the protein CASSYGLAKNIQYF.

V gene TRBV9 combines with J gene TRBJ2-5; maybe TRBD1 (6 bases). Trimming took 4 bases from V and 3 from J, leaving 22 bases between them. The length of the CDR3 is 17 residues. The V gene's germline CDR1 is SGDLS and CDR2 YYNGEE. The CDR3 DNA is TGTGCCAGCAGCCTGGGGCAGGGGTCGGTGTTAAAAGAGACCCAGTACTTC. The encoded protein is CASSLGQGSVLKETQYF.

For the CDR3, the DNA is TGTGCCAGCAGCTTATCCCCGACAGTCGGACCAAGCTCCTACGAGCAGTACTTC. Its protein product is CASSLSPTVGPSSYEQYF. J is TRBJ2-7 and V is TRBV11-2; D perhaps matches TRBD1 (5 bases). Germline CDR1 reads SGHAT; CDR2 reads FQNNGV. The CDR3 extends over 18 amino acids. Trimming shortened V by 2 bases and J by 0 bases, and 20 bases separated the two germline ends.

V usage is TRBV7-2 and J usage is TRBJ2-7, with 10 nucleotides matching TRBD2. The germline gives CDR1 SGHTA, CDR2 FQGNSA. The CDR3 has 14 residues. The junction had 3 bases not matched to a gene; V was cut back by 6 bases and J by 1 base. The CDR3 region is CASSPLAGSYEQYF. The CDR3 nucleotides read TGTGCCAGCAGTCCACTAGCGGGGTCCTACGAGCAGTACTTC.

The gene calls are TRBV3-1 (or the pseudogene TRBV3-2) and TRBJ2-4; D is ambiguous. Deletions cut 0 bases from V and 7 bases from J, with 7 bases between. This CDR3 region has 13 residues. Germline V gene data show CDR1 as LGHDT and CDR2 as YNNKEL (reference sequence). CDR3 in DNA: TGTGCCAGCAGCCAAGAAGGCCCTAACATTCAGTACTTC. This sequence encodes CASSQEGPNIQYF.

The chain joins TRBV7-2 to TRBJ1-6; the D is unclear. V was pared by 1 base and J by 3 bases, with 7 bases between. The CDR3 is 15 residues long. CDR1 and CDR2 (germline): SGHTA, FQGNSA. CDR3 residues: CASSLEWGYNSPLHF. The CDR3 DNA is TGTGCCAGCAGCTTAGAGTGGGGCTATAATTCACCCCTCCACTTT.

This clone was seen only a few times. The chain uses TRBV29-1 and TRBJ2-1, with 10 bases aligning to TRBD2. In germline, CDR1 is SQVTM, CDR2 ANQGSEA. V shed 7 bases, J shed 2 bases, and the junction held 5 bases outside the gene matches. The CDR3 spans 14 residues. CDR3 in amino acids: CSAAGLAAYNEQFF. The CDR3 coding sequence is TGCAGCGCTGCCGGACTAGCGGCCTACAATGAGCAGTTCTTC.

This clone was found a few times. The identical CDR3 is also encoded by other nucleotide sequences in the sample. This rearrangement joins TRBV7-9 to TRBJ2-1; no clear D gene. The CDR3 loop spans 16 amino acids. Trimming removed 0 bases from V and 0 bases from J, with 9 bases in between. Germline CDR1 is SEHNR and CDR2 is FQNEAQ (reference sequence). The DNA of the CDR3 is TGTGCCAGCAGCTTAGCGTTGGCTGGCTCCTACAATGAGCAGTTCTTC. Translating it yields CASSLALAGSYNEQFF.

This chain connects TRBV25-1 to TRBJ1-1; D is unclear. The CDR3 loop spans 13 amino acids. Germline V gene sequence: CDR1 MGHDK, CDR2 SYGVNS. V was cut by 3 bases and J by 7 bases, with 12 bases left in between. For the CDR3, the DNA is TGTGCCAGCAGTGATCGGGGATTTGGTGAAGCTTTCTTT. Translation: CASSDRGFGEAFF.

V gene TRBV11-3 combines with J gene TRBJ2-3; D might be TRBD2 (5 bases). The V and J ends lost 10 bases and 0 bases respectively, with 20 bases between them. This CDR3 has 16 amino acids. Germline CDR1 is SGHNT and CDR2 is YENEEA. In DNA, the CDR3 is TGTGCCACCACAAAGGGTGGTAGCGAAAGCACAGATACGCAGTATTTT. It is translated as CATTKGGSESTDTQYF.

The rearrangement links TRBV2 to TRBJ2-1, with 10 bases lining up with TRBD2. Germline CDR1 is SNHLY and CDR2 is FYNNEI. The CDR3 sequence is 15 residues long. V lost 4 bases to trimming and J lost 7 bases; unmatched junction nucleotides: 7. CDR3 amino acids: CASSARTSGINEQFF. The CDR3 nucleotides are TGTGCCAGCAGTGCTAGGACTAGCGGTATAAATGAGCAGTTCTTC. Full variable domain (missing parts from reference TRBV2 and TRBJ2-1): EPEVTQTPSHQVTQMGQEVILRCVPISNHLYFYWYRQILGQKVEFLVSFYNNEISEKSEIFDDQFSVERPDGSNFTLKIRSTKLEDSAMYFCASSARTSGINEQFFGPGTRLTVL.

The chain links TRBV30 to TRBJ1-5; 9 bases line up with TRBD1. The CDR3 consists of 15 residues. Germline CDR1 and CDR2: GTSNPN and SVGIG (reference sequence). V trimming: 6 bases; J trimming: 4 bases; junction bases outside the gene matches: 10. The CDR3 sequence: CACTADRGWNQPQHF. The CDR3 DNA is TGTGCCTGTACCGCGGACAGGGGATGGAATCAGCCCCAGCATTTT. The variable domain in full, with the rest retrieved from reference TRBV30 and TRBJ1-5, is SQTIHQWPATLVQPVGSPLSLECTVEGTSNPNLYWYRQAAGRGLQLLFYSVGIGQISSEVPQNLSASRPQDRQFILSSKKLLLSDSGFYLCACTADRGWNQPQHFGDGTRLSIL.

The rearrangement joins TRBV5-4 to TRBJ1-3; D not resolved. Trimming took 0 bases from V and 0 from J, leaving 13 bases between them. This CDR3 is built from 17 residues. Germline V gives CDR1 SGHNT, CDR2 YYREEE (reference sequence). CDR3 sequence reads: CASSLGGGLASGNTIYF. CDR3 DNA: TGTGCCAGCAGCTTGGGAGGTGGTCTGGCCTCTGGAAACACCATATATTTT.

This chain links TRBV5-8 with TRBJ2-5, with 11 bases matching TRBD2. CDR1 is SGHTS, CDR2 YDEGEE, per germline. The CDR3 has 18 residues. V was clipped by 4 bases and J by 3 bases; unmatched bases: 14. CDR3 nucleotide sequence: TGTGCCAGCAGCCCCGGACTAGCGGGTGATTGGGGAAAAGAGACCCAGTACTTC. Encoded protein: CASSPGLAGDWGKETQYF.

This clone was seen a handful of times. The V call is TRBV9, the J call TRBJ1-1; D uncertain. V shed 0 bases and J shed 0 bases, with 6 bases lying between them. The germline V gene encodes CDR1 SGDLS and CDR2 YYNGEE. The CDR3 has 14 amino acids. CDR3 sequence reads: CASSVDVMNTEAFF. The CDR3 nucleotides are TGTGCCAGCAGCGTAGATGTCATGAACACTGAAGCTTTCTTT.

This clone has just a few counts. V gene TRBV2 combines with J gene TRBJ1-2; maybe TRBD1 (6 bases). The CDR3 runs to 15 residues. With 3 bases removed from V and 4 bases from J, the gap between germline ends came to 15 bases. CDR1 SNHLY and CDR2 FYNNEI come from the germline V gene. CDR3 nucleotides: TGTGCCAGCAGTGACCCGACCGGGACACCCTATGGCTACACCTTC. This sequence encodes CASSDPTGTPYGYTF.

V and J are TRBV19 and TRBJ1-1; no firm D call. The CDR3 spans 14 residues. Germline V gives CDR1 LNHDA, CDR2 SQIVND (reference sequence). The V end lost 1 base, the J end lost 0 bases, and 6 bases lay between the germline ends. This chain's CDR3 is CASSIGIVNTEAFF. CDR3 DNA sequence: TGTGCCAGTAGTATAGGGATAGTGAACACTGAAGCTTTCTTT. The whole variable domain, remainder taken from reference TRBV19 and TRBJ1-1, is DGGITQSPKYLFRKEGQNVTLSCEQNLNHDAMYWYRQDPGQGLRLIYYSQIVNDFQKGDIAEGYSVSREKKESFPLTVTSAQKNPTAFYLCASSIGIVNTEAFFGQGTRLTVV.

CDR3 DNA: TGTGCCAGTAGTATCCAGGGACAGGGCTACACCGGGGAGCTGTTTTTT. This sequence encodes CASSIQGQGYTGELFF. This chain connects TRBV19 to TRBJ2-2; 9 nucleotides align to TRBD1. CDR1 is LNHDA, CDR2 SQIVND, per germline (reference sequence). The CDR3 runs 16 residues. Trimming took 3 bases from V and 3 from J; bases not matched to a gene: 5.

In DNA, the CDR3 is TGTGCCAGCAGTGAAGCGTGGGGCCGGGGAGAAAAACTGTTTTTT. This sequence encodes CASSEAWGRGEKLFF. J is TRBJ1-4 and V is TRBV6-1, with a tentative D call TRBD1 (5 bases). With 0 bases removed from V and 8 bases from J, the gap between germline ends came to 13 bases. This CDR3 is 15 amino acids long. The germline V gene encodes CDR1 MNHNS and CDR2 SASEGT.

The V gene is TRBV20-1, the J gene TRBJ2-1; D call uncertain. The V end lost 3 bases, the J end lost 0 bases, and 6 bases lay between the germline ends. The CDR3 is made up of 13 amino acids. Germline lookup yields CDR1 DFQATT and CDR2 SNEGSKA (reference sequence). The CDR3 DNA reads TGCAGTGCTAGTCCGGTCTCCTACAATGAGCAGTTCTTC. This translates into CSASPVSYNEQFF.

The CDR3 loop is CASSQYRGAYEQYF. The CDR3 bases are TGCGCCAGCAGCCAATATAGGGGCGCCTACGAGCAGTACTTC. The chain employs TRBV4-1 and TRBJ2-7, with D maybe TRBD1 (5 bases). Germline CDR1 and CDR2: MGHRA and YSYEKL. The V end lost 2 bases, the J end lost 2 bases, and 10 bases lay between the germline ends. The CDR3 is made up of 14 amino acids.

As DNA, the CDR3 is TGTGCCAGTAGTTCCGGGGTAGCGGGGACGGACGAGCAGTACTTC. This translates into CASSSGVAGTDEQYF. This chain connects TRBV19 to TRBJ2-7; TRBD2 matches 8 bases. This CDR3 region has 15 residues. Germline V gives CDR1 LNHDA, CDR2 SQIVND (reference sequence). The V and J ends lost 5 bases and 5 bases, in that order; junction bases with no gene match: 11.